Shown below are 25 T cell receptor beta chains from a single sample sequenced in a study of CD8+CD57+ T cells in acquired aplastic anemia. Genomic DNA templated the TCR beta VDJ and CDR3 profiling. TCRdb itself ran the reads through MiXCR, one entry per CDR3 protein. The repertoire has roughly 80,000 distinct CDR3 sequences, just over 70% of them found once; the top ten carry 65% to 85%. All patients picked for sequencing had shown, by flow cytometry, an expansion of CD8+CD57+ cells. The source material was sorted CD4+, CD8+, or CD8+CD57+ T cells (not recorded which) from PBMCs. These receptors originate from a human donor with aplastic anemia.

This clonotype was detected many times. The V and J genes are TRBV4-2 and TRBJ2-7; possibly TRBD1 for D (6 bases). Between the trimmed V and J ends, which lost 0 bases and 0 bases, there was a span of 12 bases. CDR1 is LGHNA and CDR2 is YNFKEQ in the germline V gene. The CDR3 is 16 residues long. CDR3 DNA: TGTGCCAGCAGCCAAGAACCCGGACAGCCCTCCTACGAGCAGTACTTC. It yields the protein CASSQEPGQPSYEQYF.

This clonotype was observed many times. The V gene is TRBV9, the J gene TRBJ2-7; D possibly corresponds to TRBD1 (5 bases). The CDR3 loop spans 14 amino acids. Germline CDR1 and CDR2: SGDLS and YYNGEE. V lost 0 bases and J lost 2, with 9 bases in between. The CDR3 spells CASSVASGTYEQYF. As DNA, the CDR3 is TGTGCCAGCAGCGTAGCATCAGGGACCTACGAGCAGTACTTC.

The chain employs TRBV19 and TRBJ1-6, with 7 positions matching TRBD1. The J segment lost 10 bases and the V segment lost 5 bases, leaving 8 bases of the junction unmatched. CDR1 is LNHDA and CDR2 is SQIVND in the germline V gene (reference sequence). This CDR3 is 14 amino acids long. The CDR3: CASSAGTALSPLHF. The CDR3 coding sequence is TGTGCCAGTAGTGCCGGGACAGCCCTCTCACCCCTCCACTTT.

The chain links TRBV15 to TRBJ1-1; tentative D call: TRBD1 (5 bases). Trimming shortened V by 1 base and J by 4 bases, and 7 bases separated the two germline ends. Germline CDR1 LNHNV, CDR2 YYDKDF (reference sequence). The CDR3 runs to 13 residues. For the CDR3, the DNA is TGTGCCACCAGCAGAGCGGGGGGCACTGAAGCTTTCTTT. Its protein is CATSRAGGTEAFF.

The rearrangement joins TRBV10-3 to TRBJ1-1; 7 nucleotides match TRBD1. After removal of 4 bases from V and 1 base from J, the junction contained 6 bases not matched to a gene. This CDR3 contains 15 residues. CDR1 and CDR2 (germline): ENHRY, SYGVKD. The CDR3 bases are TGTGCCATCAGTGCAGGGGGACAGAAGAACACTGAAGCTTTCTTT. Translating gives CAISAGGQKNTEAFF.

The rearrangement links TRBV5-1 to TRBJ1-4; D not resolved. V gave up 4 bases and J gave up 8 bases, with 18 bases separating them. CDR1 and CDR2 from the germline V gene are SGHRS and YFSETQ. This CDR3 is built from 15 residues. CDR3 sequence (DNA): TGCGCCAGCAGCCAAGCGTCCGGGCGTCACGAAAAACTGTTTTTT. Translating it yields CASSQASGRHEKLFF.

The rearrangement uses TRBV28 and TRBJ2-5; D is possibly TRBD1 or TRBD2 (5 bases each). The V gene's germline CDR1 is MDHEN and CDR2 SYDVKM. The CDR3 is 14 amino acids. V was pared by 3 bases and J by 0 bases, with 8 bases between. The CDR3 region has the DNA TGTGCCAGCAGTTTGCGAGGGGACCAAGAGACCCAGTACTTC. This translates into CASSLRGDQETQYF.

This clonotype was found a few times. DNA for the CDR3: TGTGCCACCAGTGACCCAGGTAGCAATCAGCCCCAGCATTTT. Amino acids: CATSDPGSNQPQHF. The chain is built from TRBV24-1 and TRBJ1-5; no definite D call. The ends were cut back, 4 bases at V and 0 bases at J, with 6 bases in the middle. The germline V gene encodes CDR1 KGHDR and CDR2 SFDVKD. CDR3 size: 14 residues.

The chain combines TRBV20-1 with TRBJ2-2; 9 bases fit TRBD2. Germline CDR1 DFQATT, CDR2 SNEGSKA (reference sequence). The CDR3 has 15 residues. The V segment lost 2 bases and the J segment 1 base; nucleotides outside the gene matches: 2. DNA of the CDR3: TGCAGTGCTAGACTAGCGGGAAAGAACACCGGGGAGCTGTTTTTT. Residues: CSARLAGKNTGELFF.

This clonotype showed up just once. At one boundary the junction diverges from the germline segment, which might be a read error. J is TRBJ1-4 and V is TRBV24-1, with D possibly matching TRBD1 (6 bases). Germline-derived CDR1 and CDR2 are KGHDR and SFDVKD. This CDR3 spans 15 amino acids. CDR3 DNA: TGTGCCACCAGTGACGGTTGGGGGCGCGGTGAAATACTGTTTTTT. It specifies CATSDGWGRGEILFF.

A note on this clonotype: Because it lacks the conserved phenylalanine or tryptophan at the end, this CDR3 is likely a read error. The CDR3 bases are TGTGCCAGCAGCCACGGGAACGGGGCAGGGTCCTATGGCTACACCCTC. Its translation: CASSHGNGAGSYGYTL. This chain links TRBV7-8 with TRBJ1-2; maybe TRBD1 (5 bases). This CDR3 has 16 residues. Trimming cost V 5 bases and J 4 bases, with 20 bases left between them. Germline V gives CDR1 SGHVS, CDR2 FQNEAQ.

The chain has TRBV25-1 and TRBJ2-5, with 8 bases lining up with TRBD1. Trimming took 8 bases from V and 3 from J; bases not matched to a gene: 17. The CDR3 runs 17 residues. CDR1 is MGHDK and CDR2 is SYGVNS in the germline V gene. CDR3 bases: TGTGCCAGCTCACCACAATCCAGGGGGCGCGGGGAAGAGACCCAGTACTTC. Translated: CASSPQSRGRGEETQYF. Full variable domain (outside the CDR3, taken from reference TRBV25-1 and TRBJ2-5): EADIYQTPRYLVIGTGKKITLECSQTMGHDKMYWYQQDPGMELHLIHYSYGVNSTEKGDLSSESTVSRIRTEHFPLTLESARPSHTSQYLCASSPQSRGRGEETQYFGPGTRLLVL.

The chain carries TRBV29-1 and TRBJ2-7; 14 bases match TRBD2. The J segment lost 9 bases and the V segment lost 5 bases, leaving 6 bases of the junction unmatched. Germline-derived CDR1 and CDR2 are SQVTM and ANQGSEA. The CDR3 spans 13 residues. CDR3 DNA: TGCAGCGTTCGACTAGCGGGAGGGCCAGTGCAGTACTTC. Encoded protein: CSVRLAGGPVQYF.

The rearrangement uses TRBV24-1 and TRBJ2-1; possibly TRBD2 for D (5 bases). Trimming left V 5 bases short and J 7 bases short, with 14 bases between. The CDR3 contains 14 residues. Germline CDR1 KGHDR, CDR2 SFDVKD. The DNA for the CDR3 is TGTGCCACCAGTGCAGCGGACCGTTCTAATGAGCAGTTCTTC. Amino acid sequence: CATSAADRSNEQFF.

The chain combines TRBV19 with TRBJ1-4; D is unclear. V was pared by 6 bases and J by 5 bases, with 13 bases between. Germline V CDR1 and CDR2: LNHDA, SQIVND (reference sequence). The CDR3 contains 14 residues. CDR3 loop: CASSPLAENEKLFF. The DNA for the CDR3 is TGTGCCAGTAGCCCTCTGGCGGAAAATGAAAAACTGTTTTTT.

The rearrangement links TRBV7-9 to TRBJ2-7; 9 nucleotides match TRBD1. Per germline, CDR1 SEHNR and CDR2 FQNEAQ (reference sequence). CDR3 length: 15 residues. J gave up 4 bases and V 6 bases, and 10 bases lay outside the gene matches. The CDR3 here is CASSLWDRADYEQYF. CDR3 nucleotide sequence: TGTGCCAGCAGTTTATGGGACAGGGCGGATTACGAGCAGTACTTC.

The chain uses TRBV24-1 and TRBJ2-2, with D maybe TRBD2 (6 bases). The V gene lost 5 bases and the J gene lost 2 bases, with 14 bases spanning the gap. Germline-derived CDR1 and CDR2 are KGHDR and SFDVKD. CDR3 size: 16 residues. CDR3 residues: CATSGQRGVNTGELFF. The CDR3 region has the DNA TGTGCCACCAGTGGACAACGCGGGGTAAACACCGGGGAGCTGTTTTTT.

The chain uses TRBV20-1 and TRBJ2-1, with 7 bases aligning to TRBD1. Per germline, CDR1 DFQATT and CDR2 SNEGSKA (reference sequence). The CDR3 contains 17 residues. The V gene end was trimmed by 2 bases and the J gene end by 0 bases; junction bases not matched to a gene: 10. CDR3 residues: CSARYQGVGYSYNEQFF. The CDR3 nucleotides are TGCAGTGCTAGATATCAGGGGGTAGGGTACTCCTACAATGAGCAGTTCTTC.

The chain employs TRBV29-1 and TRBJ1-2; D remains ambiguous. CDR1 and CDR2 (germline): SQVTM, ANQGSEA. The V end was cut by 6 bases, the J end by 0 bases, with 14 bases between. The CDR3 consists of 14 residues. The CDR3 DNA follows: TGCAGCGTCGCCACGGACCCTTCTAACTATGGCTACACCTTC. Translating it yields CSVATDPSNYGYTF.

As for this clonotype: One end of the junction does not line up with germline, which may come from a read error. The chain carries TRBV7-3 and TRBJ2-1; TRBD2 matches at 7 bases. Per germline, CDR1 SGHTA and CDR2 FQGTGA. CDR3 size: 13 residues. CDR3 sequence: CASSLGTNNEQFF. CDR3 bases: TGTGCCAGCAGCTTAGGGACTAACAATGAACAGTTCTTC.

This clonotype turned up a few times. The chain uses TRBV24-1 and TRBJ2-5; D remains ambiguous. The V gene's germline CDR1 is KGHDR and CDR2 SFDVKD. The CDR3 contains 15 residues. Trimming shortened V by 3 bases and J by 0 bases, and 10 bases separated the two germline ends. The CDR3 region is CATSDLSRDQETQYF. The DNA of the CDR3 is TGTGCCACCAGTGATCTATCAAGGGACCAAGAGACCCAGTACTTC.

V gene TRBV7-3 combines with J gene TRBJ1-2; TRBD1 matches at 7 bases. CDR1 is SGHTA and CDR2 is FQGTGA in the germline V gene. With 6 bases clipped from V and 3 bases from J, the junction kept 13 bases outside the gene matches. The CDR3 has 16 amino acids. CDR3 in DNA: TGTGCCAGCAGTTTTCCAAAGACAGGGAAAGACTATGGCTACACCTTC. Translating it yields CASSFPKTGKDYGYTF.

This sequence joins TRBV11-2 and TRBJ2-5, with D possibly being TRBD2 (5 bases). Near its end, the DNA agrees better with TRBJ2-1, so the J call may be wrong. The CDR3 covers 13 residues. The germline V gene has CDR1 SGHAT and CDR2 FQNNGV. The chain's CDR3 is CASSSGLGGEQFF. The CDR3 nucleotides are TGTGCCAGCAGCTCCGGGCTGGGCGGGGAGCAGTTCTTC.

V gene TRBV19 combines with J gene TRBJ2-7, with 8 bases aligning to TRBD1. Losses at the gene ends were 3 bases for V and 7 bases for J; bases not matched to a gene: 8. The germline V gene encodes CDR1 LNHDA and CDR2 SQIVND (reference sequence). CDR3 length: 14 amino acids. The CDR3 DNA follows: TGTGCCAGTAGTATTGGACAGGGATTGGGTGAGCAGTACTTC. This encodes CASSIGQGLGEQYF.

The chain has TRBV5-1 and TRBJ2-1; D uncertain. With 0 bases removed from V and 0 bases from J, the gap between germline ends came to 7 bases. The CDR3 consists of 15 residues. CDR1 is SGHRS, CDR2 YFSETQ, per germline. In DNA form, the CDR3 reads TGCGCCAGCAGCTTGGAGGCGACCTCCTACAATGAGCAGTTCTTC. Its protein is CASSLEATSYNEQFF.